The present TCR beta chain was sequenced within a study of identical twins. This clonotype was found a few times. Its matching antigen is unknown. TCRdb reprocessed the 5' RACE reads via MiXCR and lists one record per CDR3 protein. The sample yields 700,000 or so distinct CDR3 sequences, 8.6% seen once. The CDR3 runs 14 residues. Trimming left V 4 bases short and J 10 bases short, with 16 bases between. CDR1 is SEHNR and CDR2 is FQNEAQ in the germline V gene (reference sequence). Findings of the study overall: Memory repertoires lacked the insertion deficit that abundant cord blood beta clonotypes showed. Models came in too low on out-of-frame TCR alpha sharing in monozygotic twins.

Healthy Caucasians alone served as donors. The same sample was also used in a study of yellow fever vaccine responses in identical twins.

This sequence originates from a woman aged 18-29 years in good health. This sequence joins TRBV7-9 and TRBJ2-2, with a weak D call TRBD1 (5 bases). The specimen sequenced was PBMCs. CDR3 coding DNA: TGTGCCAGCAGCTCAAACACCCAGGGTGTGGAGCTGTTTTTT. Protein sequence: CASSSNTQGVELFF.